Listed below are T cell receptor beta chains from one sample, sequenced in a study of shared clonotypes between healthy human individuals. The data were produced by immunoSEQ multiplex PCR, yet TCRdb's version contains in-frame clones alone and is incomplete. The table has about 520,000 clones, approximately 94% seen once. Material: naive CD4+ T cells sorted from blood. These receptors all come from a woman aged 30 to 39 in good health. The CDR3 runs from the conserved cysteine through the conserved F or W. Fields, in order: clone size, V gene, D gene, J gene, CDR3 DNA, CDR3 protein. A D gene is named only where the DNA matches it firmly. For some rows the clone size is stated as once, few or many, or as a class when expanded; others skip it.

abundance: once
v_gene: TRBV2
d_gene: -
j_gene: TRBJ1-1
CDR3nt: TGTGCCAGCAGGGGGACATTTAACACTGAAGCTTTCTTT
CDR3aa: CASRGTFNTEAFF

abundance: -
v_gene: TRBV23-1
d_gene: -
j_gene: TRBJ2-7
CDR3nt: TGCGCCAGCAGTCAATCTCCGGTGGAGGGGATGGCCCTGGGTCGTTTAGGCGAGCAGTACTTC
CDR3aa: CASSQSPVEGMALGRLGEQYF

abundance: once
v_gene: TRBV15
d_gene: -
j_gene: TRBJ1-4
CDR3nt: TGTGCCACCAGCGCCCAGGGTGCAACTAATGAAAAACTGTTTTTT
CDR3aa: CATSAQGATNEKLFF

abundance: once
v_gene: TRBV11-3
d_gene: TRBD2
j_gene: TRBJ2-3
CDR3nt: TGTGCCAGCAGCCCGTGGCGGGGGGGCACAGATACGCAGTATTTT
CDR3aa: CASSPWRGGTDTQYF

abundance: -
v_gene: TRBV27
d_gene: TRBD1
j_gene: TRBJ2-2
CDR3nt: TGTGCCACCCACGAGGGGGCAACGAGCGGGGAGCTGTTTTTT
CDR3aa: CATHEGATSGELFF

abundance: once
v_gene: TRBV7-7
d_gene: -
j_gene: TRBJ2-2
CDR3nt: TGTGCCAGCAGCACCTCGTACACCGGGGAGCTGTTTTTT
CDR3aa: CASSTSYTGELFF

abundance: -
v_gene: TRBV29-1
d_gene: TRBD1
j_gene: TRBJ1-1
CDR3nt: TGCAGCGTGGTCGGGACAGATGAAGCTTTCTTT
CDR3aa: CSVVGTDEAFF

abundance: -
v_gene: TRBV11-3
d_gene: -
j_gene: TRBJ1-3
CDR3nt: TGTGCCAGCAGCTTATCAGCTGGAAACACCATATATTTT
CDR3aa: CASSLSAGNTIYF

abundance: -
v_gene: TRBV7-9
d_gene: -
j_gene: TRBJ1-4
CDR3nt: TGTGCCAGCAGCTTAGCAGGGGGGGCAAGAGCAACTAATGAAAAACTGTTTTTT
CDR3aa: CASSLAGGARATNEKLFF

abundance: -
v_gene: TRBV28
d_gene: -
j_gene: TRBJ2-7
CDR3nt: TGTGCCAGCAGCTCCGGGACCAAGCGGCACGAGCAGTACTTC
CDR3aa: CASSSGTKRHEQYF

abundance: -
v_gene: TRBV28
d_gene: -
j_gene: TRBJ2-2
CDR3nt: TGTGCCAGCAGTTTAGCCCTCATCCCTTACTCGGCCGGGGAGCTGTTTTTT
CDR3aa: CASSLALIPYSAGELFF

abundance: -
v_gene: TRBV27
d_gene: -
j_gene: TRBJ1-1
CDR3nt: TGTGCCAGCAGTTTCCGGGGGAGGAACACTGAAGCTTTCTTT
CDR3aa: CASSFRGRNTEAFF

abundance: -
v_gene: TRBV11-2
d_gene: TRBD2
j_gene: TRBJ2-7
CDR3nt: TGTGCCAGCAGAACACTAGCGGGAAAGTACGAGCAGTACTTC
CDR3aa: CASRTLAGKYEQYF

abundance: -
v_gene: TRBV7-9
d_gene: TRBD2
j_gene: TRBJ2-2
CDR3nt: TGTGCCAGCAGCCGGACTAGCGGGAGAATCGGGGAGCTGTTTTTT
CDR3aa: CASSRTSGRIGELFF

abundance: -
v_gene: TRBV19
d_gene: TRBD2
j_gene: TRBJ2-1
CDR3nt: TGTGCCAGTTCCGGGGGGAGGTCCTACAATGAGCAGTTCTTC
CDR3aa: CASSGGRSYNEQFF

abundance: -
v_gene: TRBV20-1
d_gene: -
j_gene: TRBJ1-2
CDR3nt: TGCAGTGCACTTAAAACCTATGGCTACACCTTC
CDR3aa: CSALKTYGYTF

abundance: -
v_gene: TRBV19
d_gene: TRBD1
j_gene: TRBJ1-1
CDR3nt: TGTGCCAGGACGGACAGGAAAGATGAAGCTTTCTTT
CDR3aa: CARTDRKDEAFF

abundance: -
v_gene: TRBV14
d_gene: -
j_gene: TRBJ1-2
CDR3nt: TGTGCCAGCAGCCAAAACCTCTATGGCTACACCTTC
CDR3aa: CASSQNLYGYTF

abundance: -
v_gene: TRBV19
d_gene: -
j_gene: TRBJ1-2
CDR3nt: TGTGCCAGCACAAGGAAGGACTATGGCTACACCTTC
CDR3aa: CASTRKDYGYTF

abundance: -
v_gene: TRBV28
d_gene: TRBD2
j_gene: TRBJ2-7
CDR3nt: TGTGCCAGCAGCCCCCCTAGCGGGAGGGTTGAGCAGTACTTC
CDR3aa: CASSPPSGRVEQYF

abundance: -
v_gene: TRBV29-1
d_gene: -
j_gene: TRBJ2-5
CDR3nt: TGCAGCGTTGAAGAACGGGGCCAAGAGACCCAGTACTTC
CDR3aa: CSVEERGQETQYF

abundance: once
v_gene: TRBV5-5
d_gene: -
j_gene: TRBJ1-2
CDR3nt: TGTGCCAGCAGCTCGCCCCCTCCTGGAGGCTACACCTTC
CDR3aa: CASSSPPPGGYTF

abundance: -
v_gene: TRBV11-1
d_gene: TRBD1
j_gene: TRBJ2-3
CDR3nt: TGTGCCAGCAGCAAGGCGGACAGGGTGGGCGCAGATACGCAGTATTTT
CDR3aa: CASSKADRVGADTQYF

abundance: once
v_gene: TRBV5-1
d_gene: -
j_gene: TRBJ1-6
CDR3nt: TGCGCCAGCAGCTACGAAGGGTCTTATAATTCACCCCTCCACTTT
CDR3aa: CASSYEGSYNSPLHF

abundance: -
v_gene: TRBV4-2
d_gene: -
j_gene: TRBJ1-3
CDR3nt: TGTGCCAGCAGCCAAGTATCCGGGCAAGGAAACACCATATATTTT
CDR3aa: CASSQVSGQGNTIYF

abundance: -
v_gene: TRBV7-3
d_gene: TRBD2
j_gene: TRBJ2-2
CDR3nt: TGTGCCAGCAGCGAGAGCGGGAGGAACACCGGGGAGCTGTTTTTT
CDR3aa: CASSESGRNTGELFF

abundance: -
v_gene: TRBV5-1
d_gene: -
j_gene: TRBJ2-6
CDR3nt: TGCGCCAGCAGGGACGTCGGGGGCGCGAGCTCTGGGGCCAACGTCCTGACTTTC
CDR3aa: CASRDVGGASSGANVLTF

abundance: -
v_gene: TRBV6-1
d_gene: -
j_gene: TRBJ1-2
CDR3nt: TGTGCCAGCAGTGTAACAGGGTATGGCTACACCTTC
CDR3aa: CASSVTGYGYTF

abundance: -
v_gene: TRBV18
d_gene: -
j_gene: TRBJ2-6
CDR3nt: TGTGCCAGCTCACCGAGCTCTGGGGCCAACGTCCTGACTTTC
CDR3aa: CASSPSSGANVLTF

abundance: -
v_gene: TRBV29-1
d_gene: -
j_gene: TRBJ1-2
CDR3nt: TGCAGCGTCCCTAAGGCGACAGCTAACTATGGCTACACCTTC
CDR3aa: CSVPKATANYGYTF

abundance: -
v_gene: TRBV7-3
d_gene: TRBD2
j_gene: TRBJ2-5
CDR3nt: TGTGCCAGCAGCCCCGTTCGGGCTAGCGGGAGTAAGGAGGAGACCCAGTACTTC
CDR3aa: CASSPVRASGSKEETQYF